The next 8 T cell receptor beta chains were all read from a single sample in a study of radiotherapy plus CTLA-4 blockade in lung cancer. The assay was immunoSEQ multiplex PCR, and TCRdb's table has in-frame clones only and misses some. The sample lists around 70,000 clones; 65% to 85% were seen once. Here the sequenced sample was peripheral blood, taken from a patient treated with radiotherapy plus ipilimumab. All receptors come from a human donor with non-small cell lung cancer whose response to radiotherapy plus ipilimumab could not be evaluated. Some clones in this sample may be carry-over from other donors' samples.

The rearrangement uses TRBV10-3 and TRBJ1-2; D perhaps matches TRBD1 (5 bases). The CDR3 runs to 15 residues. Germline loops: CDR1 ENHRY, CDR2 SYGVKD. Trimming left V 7 bases short and J 2 bases short, with 17 bases between. This CDR3 is CAITPDRTVNYGYTF. The CDR3 nucleotides are TGTGCCATCACCCCAGACAGAACAGTAAACTATGGCTACACCTTC.

A single count supports this clone. The chain employs TRBV7-2 and TRBJ2-1, with 8 bases fitting TRBD2. The CDR3 totals 13 residues. The V segment lost 6 bases and the J segment 10 bases; nucleotides outside the gene matches: 8. Germline V CDR1 and CDR2: SGHTA, FQGNSA. Here the CDR3 DNA reads TGTGCCAGCAGATTTCGGACTAGCCGGGAGCAGTTCTTC. This codes for CASRFRTSREQFF.

The chain is built from TRBV19 and TRBJ1-4, with D maybe TRBD1 (5 bases). The CDR3 loop spans 13 amino acids. V was cut by 5 bases and J by 8 bases, with 12 bases left in between. In germline, CDR1 is LNHDA, CDR2 SQIVND (reference sequence). CDR3 region: CASSPRTLEKLFF. CDR3 nucleotides: TGTGCCAGTAGTCCTCGGACACTAGAAAAACTGTTTTTT.

DNA of the CDR3: TGTGCCAGTAGTATACTACGGGGAATGGAGCCCCAGCATTTT. Its protein product is CASSILRGMEPQHF. The genes are TRBV19 and TRBJ1-5; D remains unclear. This CDR3 comprises 14 residues. Germline loops: CDR1 LNHDA, CDR2 SQIVND (reference sequence). V lost 2 bases and J lost 8, with 13 bases in between.

The CDR3 region is CASSGLSNGGNQPQHF. For the CDR3, the DNA is TGTGCCAGTAGCGGACTCTCTAATGGGGGCAATCAGCCCCAGCATTTT. This chain links TRBV19 with TRBJ1-5; D unclear. Between the trimmed V and J ends, which lost 6 bases and 2 bases, there was a span of 17 bases. Germline V gives CDR1 LNHDA, CDR2 SQIVND (reference sequence). The CDR3 extends over 16 amino acids. Complete variable domain (other parts from reference TRBV19 and TRBJ1-5): DGGITQSPKYLFRKEGQNVTLSCEQNLNHDAMYWYRQDPGQGLRLIYYSQIVNDFQKGDIAEGYSVSREKKESFPLTVTSAQKNPTAFYLCASSGLSNGGNQPQHFGDGTRLSIL.

This clone turned up a few times. J is TRBJ1-1 and V is TRBV4-1; tentative D call: TRBD1 (5 bases). Trimming stripped 2 bases from V and 6 bases from J, with 13 bases between. The length of the CDR3 is 14 residues. The germline gives CDR1 MGHRA, CDR2 YSYEKL. The CDR3 DNA reads TGCGCCAGCAGCCAACCTTTTTTGGGGCCTGAAGCTTTCTTT. Protein sequence: CASSQPFLGPEAFF.

To note about this clone: Distinct nucleotide sequences in the sample also encode this CDR3. The rearrangement links TRBV7-9 to TRBJ1-4, with D possibly TRBD1 on 6 matching bases. Trimming left V 5 bases short and J 0 bases short, with 13 bases between. The CDR3 runs 16 residues. Germline-derived CDR1 and CDR2 are SEHNR and FQNEAQ (reference sequence). CDR3 coding DNA: TGTGCCAGCAGCCCGGACAGTTTCGCAACTAATGAAAAACTGTTTTTT. Amino acids: CASSPDSFATNEKLFF.

Only a few counts were recorded for this clone. This chain joins TRBV27 and TRBJ2-7, with 9 bases fitting TRBD1. Per the germline V gene, CDR1 is MNHEY and CDR2 is SMNVEV (reference sequence). The CDR3 has 14 amino acids. Unmatched junction bases numbered 7, after V lost 5 bases and J lost 5 bases. CDR3 sequence reads: CASSTGTGLHEQYF. The CDR3 DNA is TGTGCCAGCAGTACCGGGACAGGGCTCCACGAGCAGTACTTC.